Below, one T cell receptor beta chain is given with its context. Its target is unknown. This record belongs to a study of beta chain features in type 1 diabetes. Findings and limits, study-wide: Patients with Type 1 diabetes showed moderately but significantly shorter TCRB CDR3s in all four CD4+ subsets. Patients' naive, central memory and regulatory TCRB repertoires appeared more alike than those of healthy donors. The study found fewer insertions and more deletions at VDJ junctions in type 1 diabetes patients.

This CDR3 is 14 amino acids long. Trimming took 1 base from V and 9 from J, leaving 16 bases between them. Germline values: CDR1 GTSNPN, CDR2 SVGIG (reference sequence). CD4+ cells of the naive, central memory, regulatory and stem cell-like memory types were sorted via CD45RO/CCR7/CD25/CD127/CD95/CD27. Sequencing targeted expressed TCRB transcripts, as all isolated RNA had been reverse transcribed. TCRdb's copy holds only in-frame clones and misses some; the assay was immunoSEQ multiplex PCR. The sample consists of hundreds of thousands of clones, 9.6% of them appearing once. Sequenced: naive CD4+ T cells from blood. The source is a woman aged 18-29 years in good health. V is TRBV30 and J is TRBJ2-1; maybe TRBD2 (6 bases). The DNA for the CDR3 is TGTGCCTGGAGTGGCAACATCGGGGGTAGTGAGCAGTTCTTC. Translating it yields CAWSGNIGGSEQFF.